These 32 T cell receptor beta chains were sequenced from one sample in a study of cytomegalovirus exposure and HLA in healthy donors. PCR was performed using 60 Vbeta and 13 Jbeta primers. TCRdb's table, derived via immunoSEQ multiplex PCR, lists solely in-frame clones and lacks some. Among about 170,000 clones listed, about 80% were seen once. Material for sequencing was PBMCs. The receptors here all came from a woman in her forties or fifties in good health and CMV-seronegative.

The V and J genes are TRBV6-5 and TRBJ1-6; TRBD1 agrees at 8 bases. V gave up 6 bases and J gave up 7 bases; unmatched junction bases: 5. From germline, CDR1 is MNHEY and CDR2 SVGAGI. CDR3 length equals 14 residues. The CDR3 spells CASRTRDRNSPLHF. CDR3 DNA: TGTGCCAGCAGGACCCGGGACAGGAATTCACCCCTCCACTTT.

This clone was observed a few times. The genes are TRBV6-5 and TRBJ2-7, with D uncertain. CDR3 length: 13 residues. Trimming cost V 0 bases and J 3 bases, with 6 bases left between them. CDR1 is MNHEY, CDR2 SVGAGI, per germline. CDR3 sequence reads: CASSYSNSYEQYF. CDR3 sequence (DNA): TGTGCCAGCAGTTACTCGAACAGCTACGAGCAGTACTTC.

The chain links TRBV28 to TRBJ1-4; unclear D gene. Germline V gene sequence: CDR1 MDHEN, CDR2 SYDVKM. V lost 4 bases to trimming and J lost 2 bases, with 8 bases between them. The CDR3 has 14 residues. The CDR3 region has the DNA TGTGCCAGCAGTTCCGGAGCGACTAATGAAAAACTGTTTTTT. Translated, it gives CASSSGATNEKLFF.

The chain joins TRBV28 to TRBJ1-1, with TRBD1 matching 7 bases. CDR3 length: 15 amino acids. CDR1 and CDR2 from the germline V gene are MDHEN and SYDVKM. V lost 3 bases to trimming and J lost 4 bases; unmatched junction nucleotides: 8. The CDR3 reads CASSFIQGEGTEAFF. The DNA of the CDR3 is TGTGCCAGCAGTTTCATTCAGGGGGAAGGCACTGAAGCTTTCTTT.

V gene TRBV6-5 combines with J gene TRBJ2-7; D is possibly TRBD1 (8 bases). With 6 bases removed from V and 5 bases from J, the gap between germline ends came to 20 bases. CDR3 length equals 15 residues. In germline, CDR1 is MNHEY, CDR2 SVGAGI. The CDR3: CASRQGGGRVHEQYF. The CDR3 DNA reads TGTGCCAGCAGACAGGGGGGGGGTCGGGTGCACGAGCAGTACTTC.

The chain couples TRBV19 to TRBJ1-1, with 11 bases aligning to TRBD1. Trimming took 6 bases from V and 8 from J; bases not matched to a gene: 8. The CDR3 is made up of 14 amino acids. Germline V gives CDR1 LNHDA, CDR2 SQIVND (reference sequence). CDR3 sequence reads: CASRPPGQGGEAFF. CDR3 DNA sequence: TGTGCCAGTAGGCCACCGGGACAGGGGGGGGAAGCTTTCTTT.

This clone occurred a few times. The CDR3 DNA follows: TGTGCCAGCAGCCGAACAGGGGTGGAGGGCAATCAGCCCCAGCATTTT. Translating it yields CASSRTGVEGNQPQHF. The chain is built from TRBV2 and TRBJ1-5; 7 nucleotides match TRBD1. Germline CDR1 reads SNHLY; CDR2 reads FYNNEI. The CDR3 loop spans 16 amino acids. V shed 6 bases, J shed 2 bases, and the junction held 10 bases outside the gene matches. The complete variable domain, with remaining parts taken from reference TRBV2 and TRBJ1-5, reads EPEVTQTPSHQVTQMGQEVILRCVPISNHLYFYWYRQILGQKVEFLVSFYNNEISEKSEIFDDQFSVERPDGSNFTLKIRSTKLEDSAMYFCASSRTGVEGNQPQHFGDGTRLSIL.

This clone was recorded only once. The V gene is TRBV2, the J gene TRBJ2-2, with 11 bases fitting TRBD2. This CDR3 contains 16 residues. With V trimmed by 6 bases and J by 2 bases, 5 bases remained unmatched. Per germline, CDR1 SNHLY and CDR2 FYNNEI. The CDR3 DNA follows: TGTGCCAGCAGGGGGACTAGCGGACTCAACACCGGGGAGCTGTTTTTT. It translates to CASRGTSGLNTGELFF.

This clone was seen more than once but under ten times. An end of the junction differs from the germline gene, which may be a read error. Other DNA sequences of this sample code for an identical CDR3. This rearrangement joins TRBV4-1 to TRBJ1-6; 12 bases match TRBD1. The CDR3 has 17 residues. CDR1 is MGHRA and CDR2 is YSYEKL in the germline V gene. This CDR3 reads CASSQGQGASYNSPLHF. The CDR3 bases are TGCGCCAGCAGCCAGGGACAGGGGGCCTCCTATAATTCCCCCCTCCACTTT.

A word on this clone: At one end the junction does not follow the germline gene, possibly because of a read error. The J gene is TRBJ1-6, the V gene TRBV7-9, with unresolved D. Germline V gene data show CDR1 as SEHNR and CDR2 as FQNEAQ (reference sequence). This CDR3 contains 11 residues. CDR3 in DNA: TGTTCCAGCAGCTTACGTTCACCCCTCCACTTT. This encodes CSSSLRSPLHF.

The CDR3 protein is CASSLQSGRTDTQYF. The DNA of the CDR3 is TGTGCCAGCAGCTTGCAAAGCGGACGCACAGATACGCAGTATTTT. The rearrangement joins TRBV5-4 to TRBJ2-3; TRBD2 might be the D (5 bases). Germline V CDR1 and CDR2: SGHNT, YYREEE (reference sequence). The CDR3 covers 15 residues. V was shortened by 1 base and J by 1 base, with 10 bases between the two germline ends.

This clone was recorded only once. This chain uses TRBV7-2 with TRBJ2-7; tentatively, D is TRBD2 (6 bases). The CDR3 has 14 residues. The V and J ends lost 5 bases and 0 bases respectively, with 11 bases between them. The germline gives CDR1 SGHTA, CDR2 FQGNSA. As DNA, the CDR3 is TGTGCCAGCAGCAATGGGGGGTCCTCCTACGAGCAGTACTTC. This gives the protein CASSNGGSSYEQYF.

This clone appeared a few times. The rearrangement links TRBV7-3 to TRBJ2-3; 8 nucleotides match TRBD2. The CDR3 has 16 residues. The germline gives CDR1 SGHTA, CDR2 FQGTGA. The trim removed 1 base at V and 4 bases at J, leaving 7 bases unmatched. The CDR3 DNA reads TGTGCCAGCAGCTTAATGGGGACTAGTGGCGCAGATACGCAGTATTTT. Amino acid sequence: CASSLMGTSGADTQYF.

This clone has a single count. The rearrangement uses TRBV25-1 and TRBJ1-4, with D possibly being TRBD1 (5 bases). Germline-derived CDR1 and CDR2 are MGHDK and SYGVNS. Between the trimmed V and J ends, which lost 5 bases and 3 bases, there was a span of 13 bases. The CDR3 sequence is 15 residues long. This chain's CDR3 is CASSSQGSSNEKLFF. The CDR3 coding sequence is TGTGCCAGCAGTTCGCAGGGCTCCTCTAATGAAAAACTGTTTTTT.

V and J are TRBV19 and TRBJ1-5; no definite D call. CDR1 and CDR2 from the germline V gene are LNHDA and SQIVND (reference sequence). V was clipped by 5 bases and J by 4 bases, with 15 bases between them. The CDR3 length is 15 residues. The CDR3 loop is CASSEAFRVNQPQHF. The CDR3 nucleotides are TGTGCCAGTAGTGAGGCGTTTCGGGTTAATCAGCCCCAGCATTTT.

The CDR3 region is CASSFGANQPQHF. The CDR3 DNA reads TGTGCCAGCAGCTTTGGGGCAAACCAGCCCCAGCATTTT. The V gene is TRBV5-8, the J gene TRBJ1-5; TRBD1 is a possible D gene (5 bases). This CDR3 has 13 residues. Germline assignment: CDR1 SGHTS and CDR2 YDEGEE. V dropped 2 bases and J dropped 7 bases, with 10 bases sitting between them.

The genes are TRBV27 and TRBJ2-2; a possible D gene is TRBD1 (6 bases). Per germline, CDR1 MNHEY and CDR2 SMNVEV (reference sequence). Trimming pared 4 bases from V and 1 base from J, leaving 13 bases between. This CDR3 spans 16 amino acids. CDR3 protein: CASSSRTVKNTGELFF. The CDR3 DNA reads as TGTGCCAGCAGTTCGCGGACAGTGAAGAACACCGGGGAGCTGTTTTTT.

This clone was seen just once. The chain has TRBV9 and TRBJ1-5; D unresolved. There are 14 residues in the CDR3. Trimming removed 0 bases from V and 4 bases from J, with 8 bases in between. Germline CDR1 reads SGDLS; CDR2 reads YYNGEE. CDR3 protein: CASSVAGINQPQHF. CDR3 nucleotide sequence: TGTGCCAGCAGCGTAGCCGGGATAAATCAGCCCCAGCATTTT.

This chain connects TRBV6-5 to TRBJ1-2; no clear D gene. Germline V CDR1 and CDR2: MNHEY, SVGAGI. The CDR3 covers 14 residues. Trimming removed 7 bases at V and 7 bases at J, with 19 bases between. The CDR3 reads CASTSVEGGRGYTF. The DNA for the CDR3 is TGTGCCAGCACCTCCGTGGAGGGCGGGCGTGGCTACACCTTC.

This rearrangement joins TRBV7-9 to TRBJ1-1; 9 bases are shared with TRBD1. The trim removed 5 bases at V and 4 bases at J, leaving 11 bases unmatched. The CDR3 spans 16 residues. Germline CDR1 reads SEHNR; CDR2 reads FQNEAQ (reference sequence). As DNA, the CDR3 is TGTGCCAGCAGCCTCCGGGACAGGGAAGGGTTCACTGAAGCTTTCTTT. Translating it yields CASSLRDREGFTEAFF.

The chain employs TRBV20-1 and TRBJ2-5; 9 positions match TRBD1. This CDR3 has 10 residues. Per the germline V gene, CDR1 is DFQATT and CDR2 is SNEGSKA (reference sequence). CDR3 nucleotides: TGCAGCGGGACAGGGGAGACCCAGTACTTC. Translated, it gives CSGTGETQYF.

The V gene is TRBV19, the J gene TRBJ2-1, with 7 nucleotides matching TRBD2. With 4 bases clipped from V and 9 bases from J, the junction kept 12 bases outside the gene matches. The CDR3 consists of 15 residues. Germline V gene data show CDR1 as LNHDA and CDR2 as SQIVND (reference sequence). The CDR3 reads CASSTGTTTGSEQFF. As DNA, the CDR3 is TGTGCCAGTAGTACTGGGACTACCACCGGGAGTGAGCAGTTCTTC.

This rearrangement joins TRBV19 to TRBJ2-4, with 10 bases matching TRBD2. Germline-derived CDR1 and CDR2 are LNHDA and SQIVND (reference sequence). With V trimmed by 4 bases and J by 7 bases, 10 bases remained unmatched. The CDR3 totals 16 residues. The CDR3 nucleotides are TGTGCCAGTAGTACCCTAGCGGGGGCCGAGGGGAACATTCAGTACTTC. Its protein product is CASSTLAGAEGNIQYF. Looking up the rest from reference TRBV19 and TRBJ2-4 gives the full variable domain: DGGITQSPKYLFRKEGQNVTLSCEQNLNHDAMYWYRQDPGQGLRLIYYSQIVNDFQKGDIAEGYSVSREKKESFPLTVTSAQKNPTAFYLCASSTLAGAEGNIQYFGAGTRLSVL.

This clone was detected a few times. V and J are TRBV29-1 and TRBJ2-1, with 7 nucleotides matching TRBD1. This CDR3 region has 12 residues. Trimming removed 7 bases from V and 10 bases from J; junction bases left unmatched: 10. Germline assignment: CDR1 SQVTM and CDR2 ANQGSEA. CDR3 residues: CSADRELGEQFF. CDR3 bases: TGCAGCGCCGACAGGGAACTTGGAGAGCAGTTCTTC.

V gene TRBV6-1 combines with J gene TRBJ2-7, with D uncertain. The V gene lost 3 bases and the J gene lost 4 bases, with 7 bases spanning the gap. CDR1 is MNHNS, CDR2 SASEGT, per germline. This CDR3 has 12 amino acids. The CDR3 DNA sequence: TGTGCCAGCAGTGATTGGAGATACGAGCAGTACTTC. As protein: CASSDWRYEQYF.

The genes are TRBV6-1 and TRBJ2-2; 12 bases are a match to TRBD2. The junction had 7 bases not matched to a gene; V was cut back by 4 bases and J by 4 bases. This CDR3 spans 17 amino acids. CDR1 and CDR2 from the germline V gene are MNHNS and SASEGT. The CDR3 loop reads CASSGLAGAATTGELFF. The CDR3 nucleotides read TGTGCCAGCAGTGGACTAGCGGGAGCGGCAACCACCGGGGAGCTGTTTTTT.

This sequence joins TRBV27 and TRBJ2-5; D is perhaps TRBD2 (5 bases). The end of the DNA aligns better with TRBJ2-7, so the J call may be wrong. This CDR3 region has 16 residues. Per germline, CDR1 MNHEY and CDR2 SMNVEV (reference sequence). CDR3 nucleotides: TGTGCCAGCAATGGTGCCTCGAGGAGCGGTCCCTACGAGCAGTACTTC. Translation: CASNGASRSGPYEQYF.

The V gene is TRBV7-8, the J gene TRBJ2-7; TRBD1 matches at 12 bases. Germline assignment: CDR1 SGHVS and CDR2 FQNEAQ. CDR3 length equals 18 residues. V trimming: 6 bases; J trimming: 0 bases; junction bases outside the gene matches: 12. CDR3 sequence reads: CASRAGTGGPGSSYEQYF. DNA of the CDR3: TGTGCCAGCAGGGCCGGGACAGGGGGCCCCGGAAGCTCCTACGAGCAGTACTTC. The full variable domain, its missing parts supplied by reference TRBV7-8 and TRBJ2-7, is GAGVSQSPRYKVAKRGQDVALRCDPISGHVSLFWYQQALGQGPEFLTYFQNEAQLDKSGLPSDRFFAERPEGSVSTLKIQRTQQEDSAVYLCASRAGTGGPGSSYEQYFGPGTRLTVT.

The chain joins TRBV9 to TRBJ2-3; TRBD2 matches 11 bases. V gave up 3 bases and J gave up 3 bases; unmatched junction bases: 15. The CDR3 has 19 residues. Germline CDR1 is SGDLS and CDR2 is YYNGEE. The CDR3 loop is CASSAPLAGGPLGTDTQYF. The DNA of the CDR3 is TGTGCCAGCAGCGCCCCTCTAGCGGGGGGACCTTTAGGAACAGATACGCAGTATTTT.

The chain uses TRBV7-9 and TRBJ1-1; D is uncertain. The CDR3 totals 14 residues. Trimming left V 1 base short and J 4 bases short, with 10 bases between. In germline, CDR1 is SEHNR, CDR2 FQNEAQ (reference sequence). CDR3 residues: CASSLEAGSTEAFF. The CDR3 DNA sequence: TGTGCCAGCAGCTTAGAGGCGGGGAGCACTGAAGCTTTCTTT.

CDR3 in amino acids: CASSYAQGGETQYF. The CDR3 bases are TGTGCCAGCAGTTACGCACAGGGGGGAGAGACCCAGTACTTC. The chain is built from TRBV6-5 and TRBJ2-5; TRBD1 aligns across 8 bases. The junction had 3 bases not matched to a gene; V was cut back by 2 bases and J by 4 bases. This CDR3 spans 14 amino acids. Germline values: CDR1 MNHEY, CDR2 SVGAGI.

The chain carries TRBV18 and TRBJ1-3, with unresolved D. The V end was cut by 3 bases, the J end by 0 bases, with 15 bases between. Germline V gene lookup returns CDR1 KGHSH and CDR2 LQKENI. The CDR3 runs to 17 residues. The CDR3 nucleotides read TGTGCCAGCTCACCGGGCGGGATCCTCGTCTCTGGAAACACCATATATTTT. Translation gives CASSPGGILVSGNTIYF.